The 26 T cell receptor beta chains presented below share a single source sample, sequenced in a study of Ad26.COV2.S vaccination and SARS-CoV-2 variants. The treatment: some 20 received Ad26.COV2.S at low or high dose, single or two shots; about 5 received placebo; per-sample allocation not given. Specimen acquisition occurred on day 63 following the initial vaccine or placebo injection. The repertoire was sequenced with immunoSEQ multiplex PCR; TCRdb's copy has only in-frame clones and lacks some. The data hold hundreds of thousands of clones, with around 88% observed a single time. Here the sequenced sample was peripheral blood, taken in a trial of Ad26.COV2.S vaccine versus placebo. The receptor set was obtained from a person between 18 and 65 years old who received the Ad26.COV2.S COVID-19 vaccine or a placebo.

The rearrangement joins TRBV29-1 to TRBJ1-1; no clear D. The CDR3 contains 14 residues. V was clipped by 3 bases and J by 0 bases, with 11 bases between them. Germline V gene lookup returns CDR1 SQVTM and CDR2 ANQGSEA. The CDR3 reads CSVDSGRMNTEAFF. CDR3 bases: TGCAGCGTTGACTCAGGCCGCATGAACACTGAAGCTTTCTTT.

Here the CDR3 DNA reads TGTGCCAGCAGCTTCGGCGGGGAGCTGTTTTTT. This encodes CASSFGGELFF. V usage is TRBV11-2 and J usage is TRBJ2-2; no clear D. Germline CDR1 SGHAT, CDR2 FQNNGV. Trimming stripped 3 bases from V and 7 bases from J, with 3 bases between. CDR3 size: 11 residues.

This clone was recorded a few times. This chain uses TRBV5-4 with TRBJ1-1, with TRBD1 matching over 7 bases. V lost 5 bases and J lost 6; bases outside the gene matches: 16. The CDR3 loop spans 16 amino acids. The germline gives CDR1 SGHNT, CDR2 YYREEE (reference sequence). CDR3 bases: TGTGCCAGCAGTCACGAACAGGGGCCCACTGGAGCTGAAGCTTTCTTT. It is translated as CASSHEQGPTGAEAFF. The full variable domain, its missing parts supplied by reference TRBV5-4 and TRBJ1-1, is ETGVTQSPTHLIKTRGQQVTLRCSSQSGHNTVSWYQQALGQGPQFIFQYYREEENGRGNFPPRFSGLQFPNYSSELNVNALELDDSALYLCASSHEQGPTGAEAFFGQGTRLTVV.

The V and J genes are TRBV4-1 and TRBJ1-4; perhaps TRBD1 as D (5 bases). CDR1 MGHRA and CDR2 YSYEKL come from the germline V gene. V lost 2 bases, J lost 6 bases, and 7 bases lay in between. There are 13 residues in the CDR3. The CDR3 protein is CASSQRGDEKLFF. CDR3 DNA: TGCGCCAGCAGCCAACGAGGGGATGAAAAACTGTTTTTT.

The rearrangement links TRBV29-1 to TRBJ2-3, with TRBD2 matching over 8 bases. The CDR3 has 13 amino acids. The ends lost 2 bases at V and 7 bases at J; junction bases unmatched: 5. The germline V gene has CDR1 SQVTM and CDR2 ANQGSEA. CDR3 in DNA: TGCAGCGTTGAAAGGGGTAGCGGGAATACGCAGTATTTT. It encodes CSVERGSGNTQYF.

This sequence joins TRBV7-8 and TRBJ2-1; possible D gene TRBD2, 5 bases. This CDR3 is built from 14 residues. V gave up 7 bases and J gave up 9 bases, with 19 bases separating them. Germline lookup yields CDR1 SGHVS and CDR2 FQNEAQ. The CDR3 is CASTPTAAGGEQFF. For the CDR3, the DNA is TGTGCCAGCACCCCGACTGCCGCGGGTGGTGAGCAGTTCTTC.

CDR3 sequence: CASSALYNEQFF. Written as DNA, the CDR3 is TGTGCCAGCAGTGCCCTCTACAATGAGCAGTTCTTC. This rearrangement joins TRBV3-1 (or the pseudogene TRBV3-2) to TRBJ2-1, with unresolved D. Germline V gene data show CDR1 as LGHDT and CDR2 as YNNKEL (reference sequence). V lost 6 bases, J lost 3 bases, and 6 bases lay in between. CDR3 length equals 12 residues.

The chain joins TRBV4-1 to TRBJ2-2; D might be TRBD2 (6 bases). CDR1 and CDR2 (germline): MGHRA, YSYEKL. Trimming cost V 0 bases and J 1 base, with 12 bases left between them. This CDR3 comprises 17 residues. The CDR3 spells CASSQDRGGRNTGELFF. DNA of the CDR3: TGCGCCAGCAGCCAAGATCGTGGAGGGAGGAACACCGGGGAGCTGTTTTTT.

V usage is TRBV3-1 (or the pseudogene TRBV3-2) and J usage is TRBJ2-7, with TRBD2 identical over 7 bases. The germline gives CDR1 LGHDT, CDR2 YNNKEL (reference sequence). The CDR3 consists of 15 residues. Unmatched junction bases numbered 6, after V lost 4 bases and J lost 0 bases. CDR3 sequence reads: CASSRAGQTSYEQYF. The CDR3 DNA reads as TGTGCCAGCAGCCGAGCGGGGCAGACCTCCTACGAGCAGTACTTC.

The DNA for the CDR3 is TGTGCCAGCAGTTTGGCCGGGACAGAGAACCATGGCTACACCTTC. Translation: CASSLAGTENHGYTF. This sequence joins TRBV27 and TRBJ1-2; 7 bases fit TRBD1. CDR1 and CDR2 (germline): MNHEY, SMNVEV (reference sequence). V lost 3 bases and J lost 6; bases outside the gene matches: 10. CDR3 length equals 15 residues.

The chain employs TRBV27 and TRBJ1-2; tentative D call: TRBD1 (5 bases). Trimming shortened V by 8 bases and J by 5 bases, and 12 bases separated the two germline ends. The length of the CDR3 is 12 residues. Germline CDR1 MNHEY, CDR2 SMNVEV (reference sequence). In DNA, the CDR3 is TGTGCCAGCGGACCGGGGGTATATGGCTACACCTTC. This translates into CASGPGVYGYTF.

The CDR3 spells CATSAGAEGNEQFF. The CDR3, as DNA: TGTGCCACCAGTGCAGGGGCGGAAGGCAATGAGCAGTTCTTC. This chain connects TRBV24-1 to TRBJ2-1; tentatively, D is TRBD1 (6 bases). The CDR3 is 14 amino acids. Germline lookup yields CDR1 KGHDR and CDR2 SFDVKD. Trimming removed 5 bases from V and 6 bases from J, with 13 bases in between.

The chain's CDR3 is CASSLVGGPPPQYF. CDR3 in DNA: TGCGCCAGCAGCTTGGTAGGGGGTCCCCCTCCGCAGTATTTT. The chain recombines TRBV5-1 with TRBJ2-3, with a possible D match to TRBD1 (6 bases). Germline V gene sequence: CDR1 SGHRS, CDR2 YFSETQ. The CDR3 contains 14 residues. Between the trimmed V and J ends, which lost 0 bases and 10 bases, there was a span of 15 bases.

The genes are TRBV20-1 and TRBJ1-1; unclear D gene. Germline CDR1 and CDR2: DFQATT and SNEGSKA (reference sequence). Between the trimmed V and J ends, which lost 2 bases and 3 bases, there was a span of 4 bases. The CDR3 spans 11 residues. CDR3 sequence: CSARFDTEAFF. As DNA, the CDR3 is TGCAGTGCTAGATTTGACACTGAAGCTTTCTTT.

The rearrangement links TRBV7-9 to TRBJ1-1; 7 bases are shared with TRBD1. CDR1 and CDR2 from the germline V gene are SEHNR and FQNEAQ (reference sequence). V lost 5 bases and J lost 1; bases outside the gene matches: 4. The CDR3 is made up of 14 amino acids. The DNA for the CDR3 is TGTGCCAGCAGCCTTGGGACAGCGAACACTGAAGCTTTCTTT. It encodes CASSLGTANTEAFF.

The J gene is TRBJ2-5, the V gene TRBV7-2; 8 nucleotides match TRBD1. V dropped 6 bases and J dropped 2; count of bases not matched to a gene: 11. Germline CDR1 reads SGHTA; CDR2 reads FQGNSA. The CDR3 covers 16 residues. The CDR3 reads CASSTIRGPLQETQYF. CDR3 nucleotide sequence: TGTGCCAGCAGTACAATCAGGGGGCCCCTACAAGAGACCCAGTACTTC.

The chain carries TRBV11-2 and TRBJ2-2; no definite D call. Germline CDR1 reads SGHAT; CDR2 reads FQNNGV. CDR3 size: 14 residues. V lost 2 bases and J lost 8, with 12 bases in between. CDR3 region: CASSLFPGWGELFF. DNA for the CDR3: TGTGCCAGCAGCTTATTTCCGGGTTGGGGGGAGCTGTTTTTT. Variable domain in full (rest from reference TRBV11-2 and TRBJ2-2): EAGVAQSPRYKIIEKRQSVAFWCNPISGHATLYWYQQILGQGPKLLIQFQNNGVVDDSQLPKDRFSAERLKGVDSTLKIQPAKLEDSAVYLCASSLFPGWGELFFGEGSRLTVL.

V usage is TRBV5-1 and J usage is TRBJ1-1; D unresolved. This CDR3 comprises 14 residues. The V end lost 0 bases, the J end lost 7 bases, and 13 bases lay between the germline ends. Germline V gene lookup returns CDR1 SGHRS and CDR2 YFSETQ. This CDR3 is CASSLGYGSNEAFF. In DNA form, the CDR3 reads TGCGCCAGCAGCTTGGGCTACGGGAGTAATGAAGCTTTCTTT.

This sequence joins TRBV30 and TRBJ1-1, with D possibly TRBD1 on 5 matching bases. Germline CDR1 GTSNPN, CDR2 SVGIG (reference sequence). This CDR3 has 14 amino acids. V dropped 3 bases and J dropped 4 bases, with 15 bases sitting between them. The CDR3 DNA is TGTGCCTGGAGCGGACTCAGGGTCGGCACTGAAGCTTTCTTT. This translates into CAWSGLRVGTEAFF.

The J gene is TRBJ2-6, the V gene TRBV5-4; 14 nucleotides match TRBD2. Germline trimming cut 2 bases from V and 3 bases from J; bases unmatched to any gene: 1. Per the germline V gene, CDR1 is SGHNT and CDR2 is YYREEE (reference sequence). The CDR3 runs to 17 residues. CDR3 residues: CASSLGTSGSGANVLTF. Written as DNA, the CDR3 is TGTGCCAGCAGCTTAGGGACTAGCGGGAGTGGGGCCAACGTCCTGACTTTC.

This clone was counted between two and nine times. J is TRBJ2-1 and V is TRBV4-1; 9 bases agree with TRBD2. The CDR3 is 16 amino acids. From germline, CDR1 is MGHRA and CDR2 YSYEKL. J gave up 4 bases and V 0 bases, and 4 bases lay outside the gene matches. The CDR3 protein is CASSQDPSGDYNEQFF. CDR3 sequence (DNA): TGCGCCAGCAGCCAAGACCCTAGCGGGGATTACAATGAGCAGTTCTTC.

The chain links TRBV5-1 to TRBJ2-7, with 11 bases that match TRBD2. Germline CDR1 and CDR2: SGHRS and YFSETQ. There are 16 residues in the CDR3. Trimming cost V 4 bases and J 1 base; bases outside gene matches: 7. Here the CDR3 DNA reads TGCGCCAGCAGCCCCACTCCTAGCGGGAGGTCCTACGAGCAGTACTTC. Translated: CASSPTPSGRSYEQYF.

For the CDR3, the DNA is TGTGCCAGTAGTAGATTCTCTGGAAACACCATATATTTT. Amino acids: CASSRFSGNTIYF. V usage is TRBV19 and J usage is TRBJ1-3, with no clear D. The germline V and J ends were trimmed by 4 bases and 0 bases, with 4 bases remaining between them. This CDR3 is built from 13 residues. From germline, CDR1 is LNHDA and CDR2 SQIVND (reference sequence).

The chain links TRBV10-3 to TRBJ2-1; 7 nucleotides align to TRBD1. The CDR3 is 11 amino acids. The V and J ends lost 8 bases and 7 bases, in that order; junction bases with no gene match: 2. Germline V gives CDR1 ENHRY, CDR2 SYGVKD. Here the CDR3 reads CAIGTVNEQFF. DNA for the CDR3: TGTGCCATCGGGACAGTTAATGAGCAGTTCTTC.

The chain carries TRBV12-3 or TRBV12-4 and TRBJ2-1; possible D gene TRBD1, 5 bases. V lost 6 bases, J lost 6 bases, and 12 bases lay in between. The CDR3 extends over 13 amino acids. In DNA form, the CDR3 reads TGTGCCAGCAGGGCGCAGGGTGTCAATGAGCAGTTCTTC. Its translation: CASRAQGVNEQFF.

This clone was recorded once. The rearrangement uses TRBV4-2 and TRBJ1-2, with TRBD1 as a possible D gene (5 bases). The CDR3 spans 15 residues. Germline-derived CDR1 and CDR2 are LGHNA and YNFKEQ. The V gene lost 1 base and the J gene lost 7 bases, with 16 bases spanning the gap. For the CDR3, the DNA is TGTGCCAGCAGCCAAGGGCTGGCCGGGGGGGGTGGCTACACCTTC. Protein product: CASSQGLAGGGGYTF.